This TCR beta chain is drawn from a study of blood T cell repertoires in COVID-19 (dated by TCRdb to the early 2020s). Background for the entire study: Samples from collaborators originated in the United States, Italy and Spain and spanned both the acute and convalescent phases of COVID-19. The prospective study material was composed of cDNA or gDNA derived from T cells, B-cell-depleted T cells, or PBMCs. A freely available public database, intended as a resource for researchers studying the immune response to SARS-CoV-2, is where the repertoires were released. A de-identified subject ID, COVID-19 status, age in years and sex were almost always included in the sample metadata. The dataset comprised deeply sampled blood TCRbeta repertoires from subjects exposed to, actively infected with, or recovered from COVID-19. Samples were obtained from the ongoing ImmuneRACE study (first 160 participants) and from 950 to 1,500 subjects provided by 6 global collaborators. Where HLA class I and class II types were available, the types were taken from metadata supplied by the sample provider, not from assay-based typing.

TCRbeta CDR3 regions were amplified from genomic DNA by means of the immunoSEQ Assay, a bias-controlled multiplex PCR. In the source study's methods: Nucleated cell counts per sample were estimated from amplification of reference gene primers within the assay. Sequence reads were collapsed and filtered to measure the absolute abundance of every unique TCRbeta CDR3 rearrangement. For each sample, productive Simpson clonality was calculated by taking the square root of Simpson's diversity index across productive rearrangements. Not all clones reach the TCRdb copy of this immuneACCESS table, which keeps in-frame sequences only. Checked studies attribute under half of the gap to unresolved V genes and leave the rest unexplained. D and trimming come from the DNA, and the V and J calls and clone size come from that table. Counted in this sample were 150,000 to 200,000 clones; 85% to 90% of them appeared once. The top ten hold 0.85% to 0.95% of the sample.

A word on this clone: There is no known antigen for this receptor. Base qualities are missing; no much larger clone stands one base away.

CDR1 and CDR2 (SGHRS, YFSETQ) derive from the germline V gene. Trimming takes 4 bases off V and 2 bases off J; junction bases not matched to a gene: 4. The CDR3 runs 15 amino acids, cysteine and phenylalanine included. The retained sequence is limited to the CDR3, 45 bases, with the frame set at the first base. A second Seattle source provided samples from volunteer blood donors who had recovered from COVID-19. Collaborating institutions collected whole blood in K2EDTA tubes following their own protocols. For TCRbeta analysis, collaborator samples were shipped as frozen whole blood, as isolated PBMCs, or as DNA extracted from either sample type. The investigation overall reported the following: Clinical and demographic metadata were provided uncurated, with the amount varying by source and participant.

This clonotype was sampled from a woman aged 18-29 years who had recovered from COVID-19. The sequence links TRBV5-1 to TRBJ2-5; a stretch of 11 junction bases matches TRBD2. Material: peripheral blood. The CDR3 protein sequence reads: CASSTSGSAQETQYF. The nucleotides read TGCGCCAGCAGCACTAGCGGGAGTGCACAAGAGACCCAGTACTTC.